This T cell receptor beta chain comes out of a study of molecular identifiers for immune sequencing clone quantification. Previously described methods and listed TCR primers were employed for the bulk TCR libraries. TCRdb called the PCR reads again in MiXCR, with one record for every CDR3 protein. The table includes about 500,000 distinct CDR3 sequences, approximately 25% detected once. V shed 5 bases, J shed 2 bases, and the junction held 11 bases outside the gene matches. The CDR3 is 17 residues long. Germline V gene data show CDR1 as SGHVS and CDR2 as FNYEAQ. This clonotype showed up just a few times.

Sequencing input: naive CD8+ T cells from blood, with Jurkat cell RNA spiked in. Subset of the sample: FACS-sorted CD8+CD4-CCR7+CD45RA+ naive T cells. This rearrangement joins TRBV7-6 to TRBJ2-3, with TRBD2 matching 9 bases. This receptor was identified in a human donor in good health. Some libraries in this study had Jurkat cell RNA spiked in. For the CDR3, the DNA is TGTGCCAGCAGCCCCTGGGGTAGCGGGGGTTACACAGATACGCAGTATTTT. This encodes CASSPWGSGGYTDTQYF.